Below, one T cell receptor (beta chain) is given with its context. This clonotype was detected a few times. Its antigen is not yet known. The sample holds no much larger clone one base away, and base qualities are not on file. This specimen belongs to a study of T-cell memory formation after mild COVID-19 (TCRdb year 2021). For the study in its entirety: TCR sequence clusters from the two donors were largely donor specific. In a couple of donors, T-cell clones that expanded and contracted after mild COVID-19 were tracked by sequencing TCRalpha and TCRbeta repertoires over time. The cohort comprised two young, previously healthy adult volunteers, one female and one male.

Ficoll-Paque density gradient centrifugation was the method used to isolate PBMCs. General findings and caveats noted by the study authors: Only a couple of mild cases were covered in the study, and larger cohorts including severe cases with pre-infection samples were considered necessary. From day 15 to 85, contracting clones showed balanced CD4/CD8 phenotypes, whereas a second wave of clones that expanded from day 15 to 37 leaned towards CD4+. Contracting CD4+ clones were found mainly in CM and EM memory subsets, while CD8+ clones were enriched in EMRA. SARS-CoV-2 specificity of the second-wave clones peaking on day 37 was not confirmed. Some responding clones were detected in pre-infection memory, which suggested that pre-existing cross-reactive memory T cells had joined the SARS-CoV-2 response.

The listed sequencing device is Illumina NovaSeq 6000. TCRalpha and TCRbeta cDNA libraries were constructed by 5'RACE with constant-segment primers, with sample barcodes and unique molecular identifiers being introduced. RNA was extracted from every sample with Trizol reagent. Library amplification was performed in two PCR steps, and a second sample barcode and Illumina TruSeq adapters were introduced in the second step. The libraries were sequenced on an Illumina NovaSeq using 2 x 150 bp paired-end reads. The paper's processing steps were these. Demultiplexing of reads and collapsing into UMI-guided consensus sequences were performed with migec v1.2.7. Using mixcr v2.1.11, UMI consensuses were aligned to TRA and TRB V and J templates and then assembled into clonotypes. Clonotypes were classified as expanded or contracted when called significant by both edgeR and NoisET, with noise models trained on biological replicates. For edgeR calls, a false discovery rate-adjusted p below 0.01 and a log2 fold-change threshold of 1 were applied. PCA with hierarchical clustering of max-normalized trajectories of the 1000 most abundant clonotypes was used as exploratory dynamics analysis. The CD4 or CD8 phenotype of responding clones was assigned using the separately sequenced CD4+ and CD8+ repertoires. In TCRdb, the public reads were trimmed at Q25 with fastp and aligned with MiXCR, with productive beta chains retained. Every entry covers one CDR3 protein and lists the most common genes and DNA from its rows. Here the V and J calls rest on TCRdb's processing, not on the authors' analysis. This sample gives about 100,000 distinct CDR3 sequences in total; 11% of them show up just once. Around 40% of the sample is held by the ten biggest clonotypes.

Inclusive of the bounding cysteine and valine, the CDR3 is 14 residues long. Kept here is only the CDR3 DNA, which spans 42 bases and is read in frame from base 1. V was cut back by 4 bases and J by 3 bases, leaving a gap of 13 bases between them. CDR1 and CDR2 are drawn from the germline V gene: MNHEY, SVGAGI. The sequence came from a man between 18 and 35 years old who had mild COVID-19 (a few samples of this study predate the infection). The sample titles of this study are shuffled in the database, so cell type and time point are left out; the donor was told from shared clones. The V and J segments used are TRBV6-5 and TRBJ2-7; a confident D gene designation cannot be given. Sequencing was performed on PBMCs or a T cell subset sorted from them (not recorded which). This receptor has the CDR3 CASSSRYPDYEQYV. The sequence in DNA is TGTGCCAGCAGTTCCCGGTACCCGGACTACGAGCAGTACGTC.